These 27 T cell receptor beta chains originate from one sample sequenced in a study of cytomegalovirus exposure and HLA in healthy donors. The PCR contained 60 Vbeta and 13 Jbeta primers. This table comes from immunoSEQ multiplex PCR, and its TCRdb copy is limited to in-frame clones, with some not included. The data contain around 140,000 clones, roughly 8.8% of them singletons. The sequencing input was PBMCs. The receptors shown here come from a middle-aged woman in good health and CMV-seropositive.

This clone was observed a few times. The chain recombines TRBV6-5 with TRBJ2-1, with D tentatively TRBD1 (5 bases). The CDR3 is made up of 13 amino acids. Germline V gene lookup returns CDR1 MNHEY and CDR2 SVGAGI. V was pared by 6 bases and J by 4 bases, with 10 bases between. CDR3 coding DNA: TGTGCCAGCAGGCTGACAGTTTACAATGAGCAGTTCTTC. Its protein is CASRLTVYNEQFF.

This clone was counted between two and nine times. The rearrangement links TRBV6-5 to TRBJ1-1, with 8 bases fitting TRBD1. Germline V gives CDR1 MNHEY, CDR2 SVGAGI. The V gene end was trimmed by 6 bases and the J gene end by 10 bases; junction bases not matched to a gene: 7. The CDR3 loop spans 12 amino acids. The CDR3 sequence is CASRSRTGGAFF. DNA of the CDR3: TGTGCCAGCAGGAGCCGAACAGGGGGAGCTTTCTTT.

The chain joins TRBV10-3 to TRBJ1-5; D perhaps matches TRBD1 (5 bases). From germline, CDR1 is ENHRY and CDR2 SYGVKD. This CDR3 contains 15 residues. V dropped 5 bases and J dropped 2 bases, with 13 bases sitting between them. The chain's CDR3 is CAISPSREGNQPQHF. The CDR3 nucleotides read TGTGCCATCAGTCCCTCCAGGGAAGGCAATCAGCCCCAGCATTTT.

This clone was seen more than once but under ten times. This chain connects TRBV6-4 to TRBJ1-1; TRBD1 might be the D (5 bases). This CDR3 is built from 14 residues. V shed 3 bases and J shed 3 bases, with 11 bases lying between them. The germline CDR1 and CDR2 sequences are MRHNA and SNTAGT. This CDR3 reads CASSERGGYTEAFF. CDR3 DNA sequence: TGTGCCAGCAGTGAAAGGGGAGGCTACACTGAAGCTTTCTTT.

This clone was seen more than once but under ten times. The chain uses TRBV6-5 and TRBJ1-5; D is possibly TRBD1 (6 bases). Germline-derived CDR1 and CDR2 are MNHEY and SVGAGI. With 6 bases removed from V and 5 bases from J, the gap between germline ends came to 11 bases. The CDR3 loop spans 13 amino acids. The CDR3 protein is CASSRGGHQPQHF. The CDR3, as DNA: TGTGCCAGCAGCCGCGGGGGGCATCAGCCCCAGCATTTT.

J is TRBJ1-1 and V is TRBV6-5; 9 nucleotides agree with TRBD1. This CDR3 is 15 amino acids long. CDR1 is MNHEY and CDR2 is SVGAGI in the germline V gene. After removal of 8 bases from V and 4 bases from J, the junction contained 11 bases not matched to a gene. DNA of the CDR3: TGTGCCAGCGGATACAAACAGGGGGCGAGCACTGAAGCTTTCTTT. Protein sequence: CASGYKQGASTEAFF.

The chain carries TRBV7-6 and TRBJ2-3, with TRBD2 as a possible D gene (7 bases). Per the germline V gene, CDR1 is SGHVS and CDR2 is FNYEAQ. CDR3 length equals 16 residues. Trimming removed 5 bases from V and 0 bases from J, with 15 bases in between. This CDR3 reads CASSGFGGPSTDTQYF. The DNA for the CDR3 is TGTGCCAGCAGCGGCTTCGGGGGGCCTAGCACAGATACGCAGTATTTT. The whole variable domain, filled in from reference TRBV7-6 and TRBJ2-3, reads GAGVSQSPRYKVTKRGQDVALRCDPISGHVSLYWYRQALGQGPEFLTYFNYEAQQDKSGLPNDRFSAERPEGSISTLTIQRTEQRDSAMYRCASSGFGGPSTDTQYFGPGTRLTVL.

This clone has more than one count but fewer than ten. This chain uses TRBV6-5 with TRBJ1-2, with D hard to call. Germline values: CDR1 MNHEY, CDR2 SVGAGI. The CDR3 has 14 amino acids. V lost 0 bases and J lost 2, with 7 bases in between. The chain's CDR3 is CASSYSTGNYGYTF. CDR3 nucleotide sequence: TGTGCCAGCAGTTACTCGACCGGGAACTATGGCTACACCTTC.

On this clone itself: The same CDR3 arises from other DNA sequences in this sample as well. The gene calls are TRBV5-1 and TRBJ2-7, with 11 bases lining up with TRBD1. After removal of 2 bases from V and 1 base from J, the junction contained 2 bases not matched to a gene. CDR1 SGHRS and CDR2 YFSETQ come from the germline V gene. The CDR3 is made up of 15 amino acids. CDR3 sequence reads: CASSFGTGGSYEQYF. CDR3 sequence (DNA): TGCGCCAGCAGCTTCGGGACAGGGGGATCCTACGAGCAGTACTTC.

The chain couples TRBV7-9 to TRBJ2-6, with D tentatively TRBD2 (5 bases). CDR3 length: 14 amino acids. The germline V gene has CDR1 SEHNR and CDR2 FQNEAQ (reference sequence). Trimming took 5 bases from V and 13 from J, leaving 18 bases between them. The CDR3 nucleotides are TGTGCCAGCAGCCCCGGGGTTCCCCCTTGGGTCCTGACTTTC. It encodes CASSPGVPPWVLTF. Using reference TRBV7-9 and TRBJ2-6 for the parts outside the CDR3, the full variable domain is DTGVSQNPRHKITKRGQNVTFRCDPISEHNRLYWYRQTLGQGPEFLTYFQNEAQLEKSRLLSDRFSAERPKGSFSTLEIQRTEQGDSAMYLCASSPGVPPWVLTFGAGSRLTVL.

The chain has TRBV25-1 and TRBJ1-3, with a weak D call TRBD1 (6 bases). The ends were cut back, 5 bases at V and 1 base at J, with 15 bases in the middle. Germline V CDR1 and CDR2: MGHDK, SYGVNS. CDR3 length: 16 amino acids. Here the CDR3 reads CASSYTGKSSGNTIYF. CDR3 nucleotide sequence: TGTGCCAGCAGTTACACAGGGAAATCATCTGGAAACACCATATATTTT.

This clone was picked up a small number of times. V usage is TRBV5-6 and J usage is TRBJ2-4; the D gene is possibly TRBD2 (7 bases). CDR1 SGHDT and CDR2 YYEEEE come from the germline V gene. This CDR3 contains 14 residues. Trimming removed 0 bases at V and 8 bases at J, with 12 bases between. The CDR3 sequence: CASSLVGGGDIQYF. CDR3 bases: TGTGCCAGCAGCTTGGTAGGGGGAGGGGACATTCAGTACTTC. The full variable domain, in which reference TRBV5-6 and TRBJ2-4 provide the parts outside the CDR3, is DAGVTQSPTHLIKTRGQQVTLRCSPKSGHDTVSWYQQALGQGPQFIFQYYEEEERQRGNFPDRFSGHQFPNYSSELNVNALLLGDSALYLCASSLVGGGDIQYFGAGTRLSVL.

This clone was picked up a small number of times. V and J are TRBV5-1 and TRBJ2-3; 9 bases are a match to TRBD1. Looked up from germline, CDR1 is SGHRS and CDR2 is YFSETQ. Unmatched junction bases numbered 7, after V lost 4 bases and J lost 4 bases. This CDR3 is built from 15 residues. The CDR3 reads CASSNLQGASDTQYF. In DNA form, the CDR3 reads TGCGCCAGCAGCAACCTACAGGGGGCATCAGATACGCAGTATTTT.

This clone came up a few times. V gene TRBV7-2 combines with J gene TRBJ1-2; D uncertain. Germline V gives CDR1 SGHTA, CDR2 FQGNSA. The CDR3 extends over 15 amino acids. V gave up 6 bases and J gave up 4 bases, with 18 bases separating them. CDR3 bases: TGTGCCAGCAGAGCGGACGGGTCCGGGAGCTATGGCTACACCTTC. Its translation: CASRADGSGSYGYTF.

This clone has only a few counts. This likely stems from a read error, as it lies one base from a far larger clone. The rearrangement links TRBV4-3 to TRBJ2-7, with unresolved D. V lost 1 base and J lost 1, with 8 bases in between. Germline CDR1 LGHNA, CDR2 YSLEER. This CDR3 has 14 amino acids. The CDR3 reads CASSQVRESYEQYF. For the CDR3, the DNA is TGCGCCAGCAGCCAAGTCCGCGAGTCCTACGAGCAGTACTTC.

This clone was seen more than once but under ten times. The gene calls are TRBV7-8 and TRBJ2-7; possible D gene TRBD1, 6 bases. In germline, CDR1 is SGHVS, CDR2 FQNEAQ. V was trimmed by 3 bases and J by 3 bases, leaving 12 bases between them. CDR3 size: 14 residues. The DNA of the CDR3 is TGTGCCAGCAGCTTGGGACACAGAGTCTACGAGCAGTACTTC. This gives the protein CASSLGHRVYEQYF.

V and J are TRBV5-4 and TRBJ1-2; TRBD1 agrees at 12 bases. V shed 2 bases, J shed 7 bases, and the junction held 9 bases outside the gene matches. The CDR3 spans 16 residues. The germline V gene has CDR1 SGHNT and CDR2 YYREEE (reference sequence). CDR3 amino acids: CASSLPGQGALSGYTF. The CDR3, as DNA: TGTGCCAGCAGCTTACCGGGACAGGGGGCTCTCAGTGGCTACACCTTC.

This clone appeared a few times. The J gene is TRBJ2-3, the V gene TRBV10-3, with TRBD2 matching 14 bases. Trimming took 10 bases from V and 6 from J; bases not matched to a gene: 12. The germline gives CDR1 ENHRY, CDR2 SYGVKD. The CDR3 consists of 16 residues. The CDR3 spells CASGLAGGQAVDTQYF. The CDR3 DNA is TGTGCCAGCGGACTAGCGGGGGGCCAGGCAGTTGATACGCAGTATTTT.

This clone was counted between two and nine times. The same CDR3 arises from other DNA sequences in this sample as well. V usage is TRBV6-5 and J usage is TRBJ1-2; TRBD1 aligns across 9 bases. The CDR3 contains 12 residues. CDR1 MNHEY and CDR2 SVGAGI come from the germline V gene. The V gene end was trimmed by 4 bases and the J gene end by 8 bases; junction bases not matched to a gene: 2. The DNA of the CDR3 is TGTGCCAGCAGTTCCGGGACAGGGGGCTACACCTTC. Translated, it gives CASSSGTGGYTF.

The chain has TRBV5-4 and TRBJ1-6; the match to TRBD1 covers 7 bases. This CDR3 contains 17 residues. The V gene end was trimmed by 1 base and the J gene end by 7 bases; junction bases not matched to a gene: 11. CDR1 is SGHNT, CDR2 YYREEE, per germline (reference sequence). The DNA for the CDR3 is TGTGCCAGCAGCTTGAGATTAGGACAGGCCCTAAATTCACCCCTCCACTTT. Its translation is CASSLRLGQALNSPLHF.

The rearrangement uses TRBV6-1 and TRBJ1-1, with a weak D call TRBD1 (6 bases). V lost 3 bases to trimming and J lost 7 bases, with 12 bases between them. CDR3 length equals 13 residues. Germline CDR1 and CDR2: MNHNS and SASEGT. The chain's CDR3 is CASSETDRSEAFF. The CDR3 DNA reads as TGTGCCAGCAGTGAGACAGACAGGAGTGAAGCTTTCTTT.

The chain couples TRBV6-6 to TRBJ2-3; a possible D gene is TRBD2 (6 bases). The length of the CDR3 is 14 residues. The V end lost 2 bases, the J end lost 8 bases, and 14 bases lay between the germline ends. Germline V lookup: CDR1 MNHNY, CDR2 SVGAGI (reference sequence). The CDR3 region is CASSYQGGYSTQYF. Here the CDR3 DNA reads TGTGCCAGCAGTTACCAGGGAGGTTATAGTACGCAGTATTTT.

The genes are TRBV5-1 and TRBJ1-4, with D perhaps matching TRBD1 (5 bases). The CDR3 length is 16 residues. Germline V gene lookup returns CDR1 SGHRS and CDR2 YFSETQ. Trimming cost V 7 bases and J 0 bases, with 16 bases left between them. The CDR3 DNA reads TGCGCCAGCGGTCTGATACAGGTTGCAACTAATGAAAAACTGTTTTTT. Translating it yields CASGLIQVATNEKLFF.

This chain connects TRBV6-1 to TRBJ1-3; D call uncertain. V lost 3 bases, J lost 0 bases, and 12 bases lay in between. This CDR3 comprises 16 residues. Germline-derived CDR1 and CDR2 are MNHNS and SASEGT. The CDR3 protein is CASSETPGDSGNTIYF. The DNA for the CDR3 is TGTGCCAGCAGTGAGACTCCCGGGGACTCTGGAAACACCATATATTTT.

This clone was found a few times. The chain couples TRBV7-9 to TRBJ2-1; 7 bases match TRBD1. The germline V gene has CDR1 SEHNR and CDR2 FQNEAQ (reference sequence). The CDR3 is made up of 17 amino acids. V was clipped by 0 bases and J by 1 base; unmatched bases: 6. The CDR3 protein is CASSLARTGTSYNEQFF. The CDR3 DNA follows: TGTGCCAGCAGCTTAGCGAGGACAGGCACTTCCTACAATGAGCAGTTCTTC.

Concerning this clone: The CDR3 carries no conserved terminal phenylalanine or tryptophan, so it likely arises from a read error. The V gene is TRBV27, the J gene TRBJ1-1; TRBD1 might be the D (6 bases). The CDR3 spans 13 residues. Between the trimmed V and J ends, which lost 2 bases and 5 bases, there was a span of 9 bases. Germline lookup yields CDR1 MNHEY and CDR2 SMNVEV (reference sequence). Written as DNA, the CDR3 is TGTGCCAGCAGTTTAATAGGGGGTACTGAAGCTTTCTTG. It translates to CASSLIGGTEAFL.

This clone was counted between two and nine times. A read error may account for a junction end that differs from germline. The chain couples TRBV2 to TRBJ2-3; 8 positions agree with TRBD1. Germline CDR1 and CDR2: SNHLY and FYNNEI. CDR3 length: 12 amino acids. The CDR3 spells CASSAGQGAYPF. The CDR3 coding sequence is TGTGCCAGCAGTGCGGGGCAGGGGGCATATCCTTTT.